The 8 T cell receptor beta chains below all came from one sample that was sequenced in a study of cytomegalovirus exposure and HLA in healthy donors (dated 2017 in TCRdb). Library preparation employed the immunoSEQ multiplex PCR assay. The multiplex PCR relied on a mix of 60 forward primers for TCR Vbeta segments and 13 reverse primers for TCR Jbeta segments. TCRdb holds this immuneACCESS table with in-frame rearrangements only. Some clones are missing; in checked studies, unresolved V genes explain under half, and the rest has no known cause. For this sample there are some 200,000 clones; around 86% appear just once. 2.7% of the sample is in the top ten clones. The sequenced sample consisted of PBMCs. These TCRs come from a middle-aged woman in good health and CMV-seronegative.

V and J are TRBV18 and TRBJ2-1, with D uncertain. The CDR3 has 13 residues. V gave up 0 bases and J gave up 6 bases, with 6 bases separating them. Germline-derived CDR1 and CDR2 are KGHSH and LQKENI. In nucleotides, the CDR3 is TGTGCCAGCTCACCACCGTCGGTCAATGAGCAGTTCTTC. Its protein product is CASSPPSVNEQFF.

The rearrangement joins TRBV27 to TRBJ2-1, with 7 bases lining up with TRBD2. V lost 2 bases to trimming and J lost 7 bases; unmatched junction nucleotides: 8. This CDR3 comprises 15 residues. The germline V gene encodes CDR1 MNHEY and CDR2 SMNVEV (reference sequence). CDR3 sequence reads: CASSLTASGGNEQFF. The DNA for the CDR3 is TGTGCCAGCAGTTTAACGGCTAGCGGAGGGAATGAGCAGTTCTTC.

The chain couples TRBV5-1 to TRBJ2-7; 12 positions match TRBD2. CDR1 is SGHRS and CDR2 is YFSETQ in the germline V gene. The CDR3 contains 14 residues. V shed 2 bases, J shed 7 bases, and the junction held 4 bases outside the gene matches. This chain's CDR3 is CASSFGLAGFEQYF. The CDR3 DNA sequence: TGCGCCAGCAGCTTTGGACTAGCGGGATTTGAGCAGTACTTC.

This clone was recorded once. DNA of the CDR3: TGTGCCAGCAGCCAAGTGGAGACTAGCGGATACAATGAGCAGTTCTTC. Protein product: CASSQVETSGYNEQFF. V and J are TRBV14 and TRBJ2-1, with TRBD2 identical over 9 bases. This CDR3 has 16 amino acids. The V gene's germline CDR1 is SGHDN and CDR2 FVKESK. Losses at the gene ends were 1 base for V and 4 bases for J; bases not matched to a gene: 5.

This rearrangement joins TRBV6-6 to TRBJ1-5; D is unclear. From germline, CDR1 is MNHNY and CDR2 SVGAGI (reference sequence). CDR3 length: 13 amino acids. V dropped 0 bases and J dropped 4 bases, with 4 bases sitting between them. The CDR3 sequence: CASSYSSNQPQHF. In DNA, the CDR3 is TGTGCCAGCAGTTACTCTTCGAATCAGCCCCAGCATTTT.

CDR3 sequence reads: CASSPYPRQVNTEAFF. The CDR3 bases are TGTGCCAGCAGCCCATACCCGAGACAGGTGAACACTGAAGCTTTCTTT. This chain uses TRBV4-2 with TRBJ1-1; TRBD1 might be the D (6 bases). CDR3 length: 16 residues. Trimming took 4 bases from V and 0 from J, leaving 15 bases between them. Looked up from germline, CDR1 is LGHNA and CDR2 is YNFKEQ.

The gene calls are TRBV5-1 and TRBJ2-7, with TRBD1 matching over 7 bases. Germline trimming cut 4 bases from V and 1 base from J; bases unmatched to any gene: 5. The CDR3 contains 14 residues. The germline V gene has CDR1 SGHRS and CDR2 YFSETQ. The CDR3 spells CASSATGDSYEQYF. The CDR3 DNA follows: TGCGCCAGCAGCGCAACAGGGGATTCCTACGAGCAGTACTTC. Combining the CDR3 with reference TRBV5-1 and TRBJ2-7 gives the whole variable domain KAGVTQTPRYLIKTRGQQVTLSCSPISGHRSVSWYQQTPGQGLQFLFEYFSETQRNKGNFPGRFSGRQFSNSRSEMNVSTLELGDSALYLCASSATGDSYEQYFGPGTRLTVT.

The chain employs TRBV10-3 and TRBJ2-7; 11 bases fit TRBD2. Trimming cost V 10 bases and J 7 bases; bases outside gene matches: 15. Per the germline V gene, CDR1 is ENHRY and CDR2 is SYGVKD. The length of the CDR3 is 15 residues. CDR3 sequence reads: CATLGLAGGPEEQYF. As DNA, the CDR3 is TGTGCCACGTTGGGATTAGCGGGAGGGCCGGAAGAGCAGTACTTC.